Following are 24 T cell receptor beta chains from one sample sequenced in a study of T cells in women clearing cervical HPV infection. Using immunoSEQ multiplex PCR, the repertoire was profiled, and TCRdb retains in-frame clones only, with some absent. The table for this sample gives around 31,000 clones. Sequenced material: blood buffy coat. These receptors all come from a woman between 18 and 70 years old with a cervical HPV16 infection that either progressed to CIN3+ or cleared (not recorded which).

With regard to this clone: The CDR3 end falls 3 residues outside the read, so it is completed with the germline J gene. The J gene is TRBJ2-4, the V gene TRBV6-2 or TRBV6-3; D uncertain. This CDR3 spans 10 amino acids. Germline values: CDR1 MNHEY, CDR2 SVGEGT. The sequenced part of the CDR3 DNA is TGTGCCAGCAAAGGTAATGGT. This codes for CASKGNG. The full CDR3 sequence reads CASKGNGQYF.

Regarding this clone: The read stops 3 residues short of the end of the CDR3; the missing end is completed from the germline J gene. The V and J genes are TRBV20-1 and TRBJ2-2; 10 bases agree with TRBD1. The CDR3 runs 14 residues. Germline V gene data show CDR1 as DFQATT and CDR2 as SNEGSKA (reference sequence). V lost 4 bases to trimming and J lost 5 bases; unmatched junction nucleotides: 4. Partial CDR3 DNA: TGCAGTGCTAAGACAGGGGGCGGAACCGGGGAG. This codes for CSAKTGGGTGE. The whole CDR3 sequence reads CSAKTGGGTGELFF.

A note on this clone: From the germline J gene comes the end of the CDR3, since the read stops 3 residues before it. The chain combines TRBV7-9 with TRBJ2-4; D is possibly TRBD1 (6 bases). CDR3 length: 15 residues. Germline V gene sequence: CDR1 SEHNR, CDR2 FQNEAQ (reference sequence). The sequenced CDR3 bases are TGTGCCAGCAGCTTAAAGGCGGACAGAAACTATGGT. Translation: CASSLKADRNYG. The CDR3 in its entirety is CASSLKADRNYGQYF.

The CDR3 spells CASNQGYEQYF. Partial CDR3 DNA: TGTGCCAGTAACCAGGGGTACGAG. The chain links TRBV19 to TRBJ2-7; possible D gene TRBD1, 6 bases. The read halts 3 residues ahead of the CDR3 end, with the missing end drawn from the germline J gene. V lost 7 bases and J 4 bases, leaving 8 bases between the germline ends. This CDR3 spans 11 amino acids. Per the germline V gene, CDR1 is LNHDA and CDR2 is SQIVND (reference sequence).

With regard to this clone: The CDR3 end is not reached by the read, which stops 3 residues before it; the germline J gene fills it in. This chain connects TRBV5-1 to TRBJ2-7; 7 bases align to TRBD1. The CDR3 is 14 amino acids. Germline trimming cut 4 bases from V and 2 bases from J; bases unmatched to any gene: 6. Germline lookup yields CDR1 SGHRS and CDR2 YFSETQ. CDR3 sequence reads: CASSEGQPTYEQYF. The part of the CDR3 DNA that was read is TGCGCCAGCAGCGAGGGACAGCCAACCTACGAG.

A remark on this clone: Read data end 3 residues before the CDR3 end; the end is taken from the germline J gene. V usage is TRBV7-2 and J usage is TRBJ2-3; D might be TRBD2 (6 bases). This CDR3 is 15 amino acids long. Germline assignment: CDR1 SGHTA and CDR2 FQGNSA. Here the CDR3 reads CASSPGLYVQETQYF. The CDR3 DNA, read in part, is TGTGCCAGCAGCCCTGGACTATACGTCCAAGAGACG. The whole variable domain, filled in from reference TRBV7-2 and TRBJ2-3, reads GAGVSQSPSNKVTEKGKDVELRCDPISGHTALYWYRQSLGQGLEFLIYFQGNSAPDKSGLPSDRFSAERTGGSVSTLTIQRTQQEDSAVYLCASSPGLYVQETQYFGPGTRLTVL.

Comments on this clone: The read terminates 3 residues before the CDR3 end, so the remaining end is supplied by the germline J gene. The V gene is TRBV5-1, the J gene TRBJ2-3; D is undetermined. Germline values: CDR1 SGHRS, CDR2 YFSETQ. V was pared by 2 bases and J by 5 bases, with 12 bases between. This CDR3 contains 14 residues. The CDR3 sequence is CASSLLKTGDTQYF. The sequenced part of the CDR3 DNA is TGCGCCAGCAGCTTACTCAAAACCGGAGATACG.

As regards this clone: The CDR3 goes on 3 residues after the read ends, and that part is filled in from the germline J gene. This rearrangement joins TRBV7-2 to TRBJ1-2; no firm D call. CDR1 SGHTA and CDR2 FQGNSA come from the germline V gene. The CDR3 contains 15 residues. With 5 bases removed from V and 4 bases from J, the gap between germline ends came to 17 bases. The covered CDR3 bases are TGTGCCAGCAGCGCCTTGGTACCACTGAGCTATGGC. Translated: CASSALVPLSYG. The whole CDR3 reads CASSALVPLSYGYTF.

A remark on this clone: The read halts 3 residues ahead of the CDR3 end, with the missing end drawn from the germline J gene. The chain recombines TRBV19 with TRBJ1-2; possible D gene TRBD1, 5 bases. CDR1 LNHDA and CDR2 SQIVND come from the germline V gene (reference sequence). This CDR3 has 14 amino acids. The CDR3 protein is CASSISGLYNDYTF. The sequenced part of the CDR3 DNA is TGTGCCAGTAGTATTTCGGGACTATACAATGAC. Full variable domain (outside the CDR3, taken from reference TRBV19 and TRBJ1-2): DGGITQSPKYLFRKEGQNVTLSCEQNLNHDAMYWYRQDPGQGLRLIYYSQIVNDFQKGDIAEGYSVSREKKESFPLTVTSAQKNPTAFYLCASSISGLYNDYTFGSGTRLTVV.

The CDR3 spells CASSPPAGNQPQHF. CDR3 bases read: TGTGCCAGTAGTCCCCCCGCGGGCAATCAGCCC. The gene calls are TRBV19 and TRBJ1-5; D unclear. Sequencing ends 3 residues short of the CDR3 end; the germline J gene provides the rest. The V end was cut by 5 bases, the J end by 2 bases, with 10 bases between. This CDR3 comprises 14 residues. The V gene's germline CDR1 is LNHDA and CDR2 SQIVND (reference sequence).

Concerning this clone itself: Its ends do not fully match the called genes, so a read error is possible. The read comes to an end 3 residues before the CDR3 does, leaving the germline J gene to fill in the end. Additional DNA sequences in this sample encode the identical CDR3. The chain joins TRBV7-2 to TRBJ1-3; D not resolved. Per germline, CDR1 SGHTA and CDR2 FQGNSA. CDR3 length equals 15 residues. CDR3 DNA (partial): TGTGCCAGCAGGGGTGTCGGGGTGTTCGGAAACACA. Protein: CASRGVGVFGNT. The complete CDR3 protein is CASRGVGVFGNTIYF.

With regard to this clone: The CDR3 end lies 3 residues beyond the end of the read and is filled in from the germline J gene. V is TRBV7-9 and J is TRBJ2-1, with 10 bases lining up with TRBD2. Germline assignment: CDR1 SEHNR and CDR2 FQNEAQ (reference sequence). V shed 7 bases, J shed 4 bases, and the junction held 7 bases outside the gene matches. The CDR3 totals 15 residues. CDR3 DNA (partial): TGTGCCAGCAACCATCTAGCGGGAGCTTACAATGAG. This codes for CASNHLAGAYNE. The CDR3 as a whole reads CASNHLAGAYNEQFF.

About this clone itself: The read ends 3 residues shy of where the CDR3 ends; the end is completed using the germline J gene. V is TRBV7-9 and J is TRBJ1-5, with a weak D call TRBD1 (5 bases). Trimming cost V 5 bases and J 7 bases, with 12 bases left between them. From germline, CDR1 is SEHNR and CDR2 FQNEAQ (reference sequence). The CDR3 runs to 13 residues. The CDR3 bases that were read are TGTGCCAGCAGCCAGCAGGGAGGCCAGCCC. It specifies CASSQQGGQP. The full-length CDR3 reads as CASSQQGGQPQHF.

A note on this clone: The CDR3 goes on 3 residues after the read ends, and that part is filled in from the germline J gene. V is TRBV2 and J is TRBJ2-4, with TRBD1 identical over 11 bases. The CDR3 has 14 amino acids. J was trimmed by 8 bases and V by 4 bases; bases with no gene match: 4. Germline V gene sequence: CDR1 SNHLY, CDR2 FYNNEI. CDR3 DNA, as far as it was read: TGTGCCAGCAGTGGGGACAGGGGGAGGGACATT. This codes for CASSGDRGRDI. The complete CDR3 protein is CASSGDRGRDIQYF.

As concerns this clone: The CDR3 goes on 3 residues after the read ends, and that part is filled in from the germline J gene. The rearrangement links TRBV7-6 to TRBJ2-7, with TRBD1 matching over 7 bases. V dropped 0 bases and J dropped 2; count of bases not matched to a gene: 7. Germline V gives CDR1 SGHVS, CDR2 FNYEAQ. The CDR3 length is 16 residues. Incomplete CDR3 DNA: TGTGCCAGCAGCTTAGCTATGGGGACAGCTACCTACGAG. This translates into CASSLAMGTATYE. The CDR3 as a whole reads CASSLAMGTATYEQYF.

On this clone itself: Germline is not matched at one junction end, which may reflect a read error. Read sequence stops 3 residues before the CDR3 end, and the germline J gene provides the missing end. The same CDR3 is also encoded by other DNA sequences in this sample. V is TRBV18 and J is TRBJ1-3; TRBD1 is a possible D gene (6 bases). CDR3 length equals 19 residues. Per germline, CDR1 KGHSH and CDR2 LQKENI. The chain's CDR3 is CASSSLRDTILRVGNTIYF. CDR3 bases read: TGTGCCAGCTCATCCCTCCGGGACACCATACTGCGCGTCGGAAACACA.

About this clone itself: The CDR3 goes on 3 residues after the read ends, and that part is filled in from the germline J gene. The chain uses TRBV18 and TRBJ2-4, with a weak D call TRBD2 (6 bases). CDR3 length: 16 residues. Germline V lookup: CDR1 KGHSH, CDR2 LQKENI. The CDR3 loop reads CASSPQGGEANYGQYF. The sequenced CDR3 bases are TGTGCCAGCTCACCACAGGGCGGGGAAGCTAACTATGGT.

A note on this clone: The CDR3 end lies 3 residues beyond the end of the read and is filled in from the germline J gene. The V call is TRBV18, the J call TRBJ1-5; a possible D gene is TRBD1 (5 bases). The germline V and J ends were trimmed by 2 bases and 4 bases, with 12 bases remaining between them. This CDR3 contains 15 residues. CDR1 and CDR2 from the germline V gene are KGHSH and LQKENI. Incomplete CDR3 DNA: TGTGCCAGCTCACCAGGCAGGGAAGAAAATCAGCCC. Encoded protein: CASSPGREENQP. The entire CDR3 sequence reads CASSPGREENQPQHF.

On this clone: Read coverage stops 3 residues before the CDR3 terminus; the germline J gene supplies the remainder. This chain connects TRBV12-5 to TRBJ1-2, with D perhaps matching TRBD1 (5 bases). Deletions cut 6 bases from V and 5 bases from J, with 13 bases between. Germline V gene lookup returns CDR1 LGHNT and CDR2 FRNRAP. The CDR3 spans 13 residues. The CDR3 bases that were read are TGTGCTAGTGGGGTGGCAGGGTGGTATGGC. Protein product: CASGVAGWYG. The whole CDR3 protein is CASGVAGWYGYTF.

Notes on this clone: The read terminates 3 residues ahead of where the CDR3 ends, so the germline J gene completes it. The chain recombines TRBV11-2 with TRBJ2-1; TRBD1 agrees at 9 bases. The CDR3 has 14 residues. With V trimmed by 6 bases and J by 2 bases, 2 bases remained unmatched. Germline V gene data show CDR1 as SGHAT and CDR2 as FQNNGV. The CDR3 loop is CASRGTGPYNEQFF. Partial CDR3 DNA: TGTGCCAGCAGGGGGACAGGGCCCTACAATGAG.

As regards this clone: The junction shows a germline mismatch at one end, possibly a read error. The read terminates 3 residues ahead of where the CDR3 ends, so the germline J gene completes it. Additional DNA sequences in this sample encode the identical CDR3. This rearrangement joins TRBV2 to TRBJ1-2, with 8 bases identical to TRBD1. The germline CDR1 and CDR2 sequences are SNHLY and FYNNEI. There are 15 residues in the CDR3. Here the CDR3 reads CASSSGQDTNYGYTF. The CDR3 bases that were read are TGTGCCAGCAGTTCGGGACAGGATACGAACTATGGG.

In the case of this clone: Sequence at one end of the junction differs from germline and may be a read error. Read sequence stops 3 residues before the CDR3 end, and the germline J gene provides the missing end. V and J are TRBV4-2 and TRBJ2-4; TRBD1 agrees at 7 bases. The CDR3 runs 15 residues. Germline V lookup: CDR1 LGHNA, CDR2 YNFKEQ. CDR3 DNA (partial): TGCGCCAGCAGCCAAGGAACAGGGGTTGTGAACATT. It specifies CASSQGTGVVNI. The full CDR3 reads CASSQGTGVVNIQYF.

Comments on this clone: The read ends 3 residues shy of where the CDR3 ends; the end is completed using the germline J gene. V and J are TRBV6-1 and TRBJ2-3, with D perhaps given as TRBD1 or TRBD2 (5 bases each). Germline V CDR1 and CDR2: MNHNS, SASEGT. This CDR3 spans 16 amino acids. CDR3 sequence reads: CASSEMPKGSNQPQYF. Incomplete CDR3 DNA: TGTGCCAGCAGTGAAATGCCTAAGGGGAGCAATCAGCCG.

As regards this clone: The missing CDR3 end, 3 residues past where the read stops, is filled in from the germline J gene. The chain couples TRBV4-1 to TRBJ2-2, with TRBD2 matching over 9 bases. The CDR3 is 17 amino acids. With 4 bases clipped from V and 2 bases from J, the junction kept 8 bases outside the gene matches. Germline V gene lookup returns CDR1 MGHRA and CDR2 YSYEKL. The part of the CDR3 DNA that was read is TGCGCCAGCAGCCGCCGGCTAGCGGGACCTAACACCGGGGAG. Its protein product is CASSRRLAGPNTGE. The full CDR3 is CASSRRLAGPNTGELFF.